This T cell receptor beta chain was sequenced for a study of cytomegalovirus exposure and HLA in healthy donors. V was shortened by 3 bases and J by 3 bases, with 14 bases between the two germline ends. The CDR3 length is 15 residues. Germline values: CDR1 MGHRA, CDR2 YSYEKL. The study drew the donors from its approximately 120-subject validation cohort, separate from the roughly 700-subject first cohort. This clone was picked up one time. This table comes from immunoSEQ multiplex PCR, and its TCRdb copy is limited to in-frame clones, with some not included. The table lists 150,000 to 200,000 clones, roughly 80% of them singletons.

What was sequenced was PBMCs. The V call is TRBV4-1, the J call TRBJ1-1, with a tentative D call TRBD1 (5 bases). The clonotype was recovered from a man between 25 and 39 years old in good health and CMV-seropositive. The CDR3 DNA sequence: TGCGCCAGCAGCCATCTCCCCGGGGGTGACACTGAAGCTTTCTTT. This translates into CASSHLPGGDTEAFF.